This T cell receptor beta chain emerged from a study of T cells after yellow fever vaccination. Using its own MiXCR run on the 5' RACE reads, TCRdb lists one record per CDR3 protein. Here the sample spans approximately 450,000 distinct CDR3 sequences, approximately 19% being singletons. V dropped 4 bases and J dropped 0 bases, with 7 bases sitting between them. Per the germline V gene, CDR1 is MDHEN and CDR2 is SYDVKM. CDR3 length: 15 amino acids. Whole-study findings and limits: Weaker overall, the secondary response nonetheless peaked faster (day 5 versus 15).

This clonotype was recorded at least ten times. Its target is not known. The sample consisted of PBMCs, taken before the yellow fever booster vaccination. The clonotype was recovered from a man between 18 and 29 years old who received the YFV17D yellow fever vaccine. V is TRBV28 and J is TRBJ2-6, with D uncertain. The CDR3 spells CASSSSGSGANVLTF. The CDR3, as DNA: TGTGCCAGCAGTTCCTCGGGCTCTGGGGCCAACGTCCTGACTTTC.